This TCR beta chain was profiled in a study of cytomegalovirus exposure and HLA in healthy donors. Regarding the study as a whole: According to reports, the classifier identified cytomegalovirus status with high specificity and sensitivity.

This clone was counted once. The antigen is not known. CDR1 is LNHNV, CDR2 YYDKDF, per germline (reference sequence). Trimming cost V 0 bases and J 9 bases; bases outside gene matches: 10. The CDR3 runs 15 residues. TCRdb's table, derived via immunoSEQ multiplex PCR, lists solely in-frame clones and lacks some. In the table there are around 220,000 clones, almost 90% of which are singletons. Sequencing used PBMCs. The sequence was obtained from a woman aged 18-29 years in good health and CMV-seronegative. The genes are TRBV15 and TRBJ2-7, with TRBD1 matching 8 bases. CDR3 sequence reads: CATSREGGTGEVQYF. DNA of the CDR3: TGTGCCACCAGCAGAGAGGGCGGGACAGGAGAGGTGCAGTACTTC.